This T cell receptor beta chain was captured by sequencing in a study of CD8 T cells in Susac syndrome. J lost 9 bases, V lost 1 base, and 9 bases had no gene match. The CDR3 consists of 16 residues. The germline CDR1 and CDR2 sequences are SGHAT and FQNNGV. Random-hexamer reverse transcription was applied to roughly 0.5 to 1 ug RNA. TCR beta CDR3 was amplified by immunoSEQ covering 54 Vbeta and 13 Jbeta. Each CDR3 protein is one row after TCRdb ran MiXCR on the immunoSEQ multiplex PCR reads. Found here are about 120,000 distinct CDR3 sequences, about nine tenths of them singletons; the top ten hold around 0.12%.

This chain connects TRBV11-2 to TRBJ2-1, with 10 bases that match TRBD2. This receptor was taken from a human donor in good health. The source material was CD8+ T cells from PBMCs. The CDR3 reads CASSLVLASGRGEQFF. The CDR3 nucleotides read TGTGCCAGCAGCTTAGTATTAGCTAGCGGGAGAGGTGAGCAGTTCTTC. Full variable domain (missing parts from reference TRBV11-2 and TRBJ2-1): EAGVAQSPRYKIIEKRQSVAFWCNPISGHATLYWYQQILGQGPKLLIQFQNNGVVDDSQLPKDRFSAERLKGVDSTLKIQPAKLEDSAVYLCASSLVLASGRGEQFFGPGTRLTVL.